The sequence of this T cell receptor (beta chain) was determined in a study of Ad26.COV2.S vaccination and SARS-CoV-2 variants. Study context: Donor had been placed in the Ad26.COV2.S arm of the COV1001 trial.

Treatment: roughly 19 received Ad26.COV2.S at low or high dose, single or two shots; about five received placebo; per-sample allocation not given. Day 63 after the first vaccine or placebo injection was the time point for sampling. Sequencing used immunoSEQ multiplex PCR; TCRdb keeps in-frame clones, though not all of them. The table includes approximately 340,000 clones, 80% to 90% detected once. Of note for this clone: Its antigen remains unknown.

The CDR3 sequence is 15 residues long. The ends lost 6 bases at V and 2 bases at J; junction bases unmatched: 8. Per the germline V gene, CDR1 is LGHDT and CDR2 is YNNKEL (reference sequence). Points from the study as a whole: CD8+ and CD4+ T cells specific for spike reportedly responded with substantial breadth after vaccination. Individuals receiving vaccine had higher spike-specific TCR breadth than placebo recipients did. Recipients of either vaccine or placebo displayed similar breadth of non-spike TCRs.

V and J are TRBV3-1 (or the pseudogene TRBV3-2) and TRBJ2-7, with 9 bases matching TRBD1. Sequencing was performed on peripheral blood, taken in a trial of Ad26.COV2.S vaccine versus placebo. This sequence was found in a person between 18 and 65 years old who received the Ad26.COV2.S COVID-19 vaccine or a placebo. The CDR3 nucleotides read TGTGCCAGCAGTGCAGGGGGGACAGGGACCTACGAGCAGTACTTC. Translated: CASSAGGTGTYEQYF.